This TCR beta chain was captured in a study of radiotherapy plus CTLA-4 blockade in lung cancer. Study background: Objective responses were recorded in 15% to 20% of patients, with disease control recorded in less than 40%.

J gave up 7 bases and V 5 bases, and 7 bases lay outside the gene matches. Germline assignment: CDR1 GTSNPN and CDR2 SVGIG (reference sequence). The CDR3 is 15 amino acids. Assay used: immunoSEQ multiplex PCR; TCRdb lists only in-frame clones, some missing. The sample yields 100,000 to 150,000 clones, just under 80% seen once. This material consisted of peripheral blood, taken from a patient treated with radiotherapy plus ipilimumab. The source is a human donor with non-small cell lung cancer who had a partial response to radiotherapy plus ipilimumab. The rearrangement uses TRBV30 and TRBJ2-2, with TRBD2 matching over 13 bases. In DNA form, the CDR3 reads TGTGCCTGGGTAGGGACTAGCGGGATGTTCGGGGAGCTGTTTTTT. Residues: CAWVGTSGMFGELFF.